This T cell receptor beta chain emerged from a study of T cell responses to AZD1222 COVID-19 vaccine. Broader study findings: Clonal diversity may have been underestimated, and the donors were mostly white British, with more females than males.

The method was immunoSEQ multiplex PCR; TCRdb's version includes in-frame clones alone and lacks a portion of them. The sample records some 28,000 clones, roughly 73% being singletons. In regard to this clone: The antigen is undetermined.

The CDR3 covers 15 residues. The junction had 4 bases not matched to a gene; V was cut back by 5 bases and J by 0 bases. From germline, CDR1 is KGHSH and CDR2 LQKENI. Sequencing used peripheral blood, obtained on day 0 of AZD1222 vaccination. The chain uses TRBV18 and TRBJ2-3; TRBD2 matches 8 bases. The clonotype originates from an adult in good health. The CDR3 reads CASSDSGVSTDTQYF. CDR3 nucleotides: TGTGCCAGCTCAGATAGCGGGGTGAGCACAGATACGCAGTATTTT.